A selection of T cell receptor beta chains follows, all from one sample in a study of blood T cell repertoires in COVID-19. Sequencing used immunoSEQ multiplex PCR; TCRdb keeps in-frame clones, though not all of them. The data hold about 58,000 clones, with 60% to 85% observed a single time. The sequenced material came from peripheral blood. The receptor source for this set is a human donor in a cohort sampled during active COVID-19. The CDR3 runs from the conserved cysteine through the conserved F or W. Each record gives: D gene, clone size, J gene, CDR3 length, V gene, CDR3 DNA, CDR3 protein. The D gene is left open where the match is weak. The listing skips clone size in some rows; elsewhere it reads once, few, many or a size class.

- - TRBJ1-1 13 TRBV6-6 TGTGCCAGCAGATTTCCTCCGAACACTGAAGCTTTCTTT CASRFPPNTEAFF
- - TRBJ2-7 14 TRBV2 TGTGCCAGCACCACAGACAGGCAAACCTACGAGCAGTACTTC CASTTDRQTYEQYF
TRBD1 - TRBJ1-5 18 TRBV4-1 TGCGCCAGCAGCCAAGATCCACCCGCAGGGGGAAGCAATCAGCCCCAGCATTTT CASSQDPPAGGSNQPQHF
TRBD2 - TRBJ2-7 16 TRBV28 TGTGCCAGCAGTTTATCCGGATCTGGGGGGGTCTACGAGCAGTACTTC CASSLSGSGGVYEQYF
- - TRBJ1-5 13 TRBV7-9 TGTGCCAGCAGCTTAAGCGGGGATCAGCCCCAGCATTTT CASSLSGDQPQHF
- once TRBJ1-2 16 TRBV18 TGTGCCAGCTCACCCTCGACAGCCGACCTTTTCTATGGCTACACCTTC CASSPSTADLFYGYTF
TRBD1 once TRBJ2-7 14 TRBV6-6 TGTGCCAGCAGTGTCCGGGACAGGGGTTACGAGCAGTACTTC CASSVRDRGYEQYF
TRBD1 - TRBJ2-7 15 TRBV5-1 TGCGCCAGCAGCCCGATGACAGGGGGTGTATACGAGCAGTACTTC CASSPMTGGVYEQYF
TRBD1 once TRBJ1-2 13 TRBV10-3 TGTGCCATCAGTCCCGGGACAGGGGATGGCTACACCTTC CAISPGTGDGYTF
- - TRBJ2-1 15 TRBV7-2 TGTGCCAGCAGCAACCATCTGGGGGCGATTAATGAGCAGTTCTTC CASSNHLGAINEQFF
TRBD1 few TRBJ2-7 16 TRBV30 TGTGCCTGGAGTTACCGAACCGGGACAGGGACCTACGAGCAGTACTTC CAWSYRTGTGTYEQYF
- - TRBJ1-2 13 TRBV28 TGTGCCAGCAGTTTGGGAGGGGAACGGGGCTACACCTTC CASSLGGERGYTF
- - TRBJ1-2 14 TRBV5-1 TGCGCCAGCAGCTTCGAGCTCGGACTCAGGGGCTACACCTTC CASSFELGLRGYTF
TRBD1 - TRBJ1-5 18 TRBV5-8 TGTGCCAGCAGCCGACTTGTGGTGGGGACAGGAGGGAATCAGCCCCAGCATTTT CASSRLVVGTGGNQPQHF
TRBD2 few TRBJ2-7 15 TRBV10-3 TGTGCCATCGGTTTGACTAGCGGGGTGTCCTACGAGCAGTACTTC CAIGLTSGVSYEQYF
TRBD2 - TRBJ2-7 16 TRBV3-1/TRBV3-2 TGTGCCAGCAGCCCTCCCCGCGGGAGACCGGGGTACGAGCAGTACTTC CASSPPRGRPGYEQYF
TRBD1 - TRBJ1-4 15 TRBV7-9 TGTGCCAGCAGCTTTATACAGGGGCCTCCTGAAAAACTGTTTTTT CASSFIQGPPEKLFF
TRBD1 - TRBJ1-2 13 TRBV18 TGTGCCAGCTCCCGCGGACAGGTCTATGGCTACACCTTC CASSRGQVYGYTF
TRBD1 - TRBJ1-3 16 TRBV18 TGTGCCAGCTCACCTCGGGACAGGGGGTCTGGAAACACCATATATTTT CASSPRDRGSGNTIYF
TRBD1 few TRBJ1-5 16 TRBV24-1 TGTGCCACCAGTGCTAGGGACAGGGGAGGCAATCAGCCCCAGCATTTT CATSARDRGGNQPQHF
- once TRBJ1-6 16 TRBV6-1 TGTGCCAGCAGTGAACAGGGGCACTCCTATAATTCACCCCTCCACTTT CASSEQGHSYNSPLHF
- medium-sized TRBJ2-7 13 TRBV2 TGTGCCAGCAGTGGGAGGACAGCCTACGAGCAGTACTTC CASSGRTAYEQYF
TRBD2 - TRBJ2-5 15 TRBV27 TGTGCCAGCAGTCCCCGAGGGCGGGAGTGGGAGACCCAGTACTTC CASSPRGREWETQYF
- - TRBJ2-7 15 TRBV7-8 TGTGCCAGCAGCTTGGGCAGGGACATGCTTTACGAGCAGTACTTC CASSLGRDMLYEQYF
TRBD1 - TRBJ2-7 14 TRBV10-2 TGCGCCAGCAGTGTAGGGGGCATTATATACGAGCAGTACTTC CASSVGGIIYEQYF
TRBD1 - TRBJ1-1 14 TRBV18 TGTGCCAGCTCATTACACACAGGGGACACTGAAGCTTTCTTT CASSLHTGDTEAFF
TRBD1 - TRBJ2-6 17 TRBV5-6 TGTGCCAGCAGTCGGGACAGGGGGCCAATGGGGGCCAACGTCCTGACTTTC CASSRDRGPMGANVLTF
TRBD1 - TRBJ1-2 15 TRBV7-2 TGTGCCAGCAGGAGGGGACAGGGGGCAAACTATGGCTACACCTTC CASRRGQGANYGYTF
- - TRBJ1-1 15 TRBV4-3 TGCGCCAGCAGCCAAGATCAGGGGAAGAACACTGAAGCTTTCTTT CASSQDQGKNTEAFF
TRBD1 - TRBJ1-1 16 TRBV6-5 TGTGCCAGCAGTTACCCGACAGGGGGAGGGAACACTGAAGCTTTCTTT CASSYPTGGGNTEAFF
- - TRBJ2-7 14 TRBV6-6 TGTGCCAGCAGTCATCGGACTATCCCCTACGAGCAGTACTTC CASSHRTIPYEQYF
- - TRBJ2-7 11 TRBV6-2/TRBV6-3 TGTGCCAGCAGCCAGGGGAACGAGCAGTACTTC CASSQGNEQYF
- - TRBJ1-5 17 TRBV5-1 TGCGCCAGCAGCTTGGGCGGGGGGTCCTTTAGCAATCAGCCCCAGCATTTT CASSLGGGSFSNQPQHF
TRBD1 - TRBJ1-1 14 TRBV5-1 TGCGCCAGCAGCTGGGGGACAGAGGGCACTGAAGCTTTCTTT CASSWGTEGTEAFF
- - TRBJ1-1 15 TRBV28 TGTGCCAGCAGTAGATACATCGACAGGTTAGATAAAGCTTTCTTT CASSRYIDRLDKAFF
- - TRBJ1-2 15 TRBV6-5 TGTGCCAGCAGTTACTCAGGCAGAGGAAACTATGGCTACACCTTC CASSYSGRGNYGYTF
TRBD1 - TRBJ1-5 13 TRBV6-6 TGTGCCAGCAGCGGACAGGGGGTACAGCCCCAGCATTTT CASSGQGVQPQHF
- - TRBJ1-3 15 TRBV3-1/TRBV3-2 TGTGCCAGCAGCCGGCAACAGGGTTCTGGAAACACCATATATTTT CASSRQQGSGNTIYF
- - TRBJ1-1 12 TRBV7-9 TGTGCCAGCAGCTCCACAGGGTTTCGCGCTTTCTTT CASSSTGFRAFF
- - TRBJ2-7 11 TRBV12-3/TRBV12-4 TGTGCCAGCAGCTCCGCGGGACGACCTTACTTC CASSSAGRPYF
- - TRBJ1-2 15 TRBV18 TGTGCCAGCTCACCACCGGGACACCTCAACTATGGCTACACCTTC CASSPPGHLNYGYTF
- - TRBJ1-2 16 TRBV5-6 TGTGCCAGCAGCTTGGAGTTGGCCAGGGCTAACTATGGCTACACCTTC CASSLELARANYGYTF